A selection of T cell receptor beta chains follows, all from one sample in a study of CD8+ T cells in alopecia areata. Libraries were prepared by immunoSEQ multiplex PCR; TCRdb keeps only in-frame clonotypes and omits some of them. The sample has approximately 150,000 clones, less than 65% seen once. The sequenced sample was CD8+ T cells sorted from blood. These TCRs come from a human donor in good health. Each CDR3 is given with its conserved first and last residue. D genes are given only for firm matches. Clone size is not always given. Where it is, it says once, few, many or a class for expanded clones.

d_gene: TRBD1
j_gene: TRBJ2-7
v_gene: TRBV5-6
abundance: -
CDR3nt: TGTGCCAGCAGCTTGGGGACAGGGGTGGACGAGCAGTACTTC
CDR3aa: CASSLGTGVDEQYF

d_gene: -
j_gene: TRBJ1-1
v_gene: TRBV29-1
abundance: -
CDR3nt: TGCAGCGTACCCGGACGGGCTGAAGCTTTCTTT
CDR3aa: CSVPGRAEAFF

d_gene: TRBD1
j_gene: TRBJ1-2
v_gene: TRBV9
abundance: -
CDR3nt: TGTGCCAGCAGCGTAGAGGGGACAGCTAACTATGGCTACACCTTC
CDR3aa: CASSVEGTANYGYTF

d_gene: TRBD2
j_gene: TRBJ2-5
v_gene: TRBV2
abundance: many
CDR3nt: TGTGCCAGCAGTGAAGCGGGACTAGCGGTACAAGAGACCCAGTACTTC
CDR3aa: CASSEAGLAVQETQYF

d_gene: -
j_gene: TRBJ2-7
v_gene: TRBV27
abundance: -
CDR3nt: TGTGCCAGCACCGGCGGGTTCCCCTACGAGCAGTACTTC
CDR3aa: CASTGGFPYEQYF

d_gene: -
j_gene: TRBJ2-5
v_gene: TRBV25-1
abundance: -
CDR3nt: TGTGCCAGCAGTGATGGGCTAGCCGTTGGAGAGACCCAGTACTTC
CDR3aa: CASSDGLAVGETQYF

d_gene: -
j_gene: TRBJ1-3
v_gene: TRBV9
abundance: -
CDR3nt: TGTGCCAGCGATCAGGGAGCTGGAAACACCATATATTTT
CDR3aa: CASDQGAGNTIYF

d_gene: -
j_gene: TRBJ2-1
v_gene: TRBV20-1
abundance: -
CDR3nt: TGCAGTTGGGCGGGGAATGAGCAGTTCTTC
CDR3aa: CSWAGNEQFF

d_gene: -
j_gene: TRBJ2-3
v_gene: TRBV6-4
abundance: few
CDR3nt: TGTGCCAGCAGTGACAAAGGGGTCACAGATACGCAGTATTTT
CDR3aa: CASSDKGVTDTQYF

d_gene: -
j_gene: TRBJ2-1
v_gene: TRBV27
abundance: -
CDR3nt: TGTGCCAGCAGTTTAGTTCCCCTACAGGTCAATGAGCAGTTCTTC
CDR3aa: CASSLVPLQVNEQFF

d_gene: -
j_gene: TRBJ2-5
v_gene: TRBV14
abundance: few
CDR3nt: TGTGCCAGCAGCCTAGGGCTTACCACGACACTTGACCAAGAGACCCAGTACTTC
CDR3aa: CASSLGLTTTLDQETQYF

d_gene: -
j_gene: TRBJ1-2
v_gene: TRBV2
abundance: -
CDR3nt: TGTGCCAGCATCTCAGGGCGATTGTATGGCTACACCTTC
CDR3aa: CASISGRLYGYTF

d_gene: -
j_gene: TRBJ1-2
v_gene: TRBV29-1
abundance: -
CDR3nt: TGCAGCGTTGAAAGCCCGCGGGAGTACACCTTC
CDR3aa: CSVESPREYTF

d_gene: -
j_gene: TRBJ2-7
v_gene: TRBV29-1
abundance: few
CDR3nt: TGCAGCGTTGGGGCCCCGCGCGAGCAGTACTTC
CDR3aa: CSVGAPREQYF

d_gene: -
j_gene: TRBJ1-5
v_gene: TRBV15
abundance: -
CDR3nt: TGTGCCACCTCCCAAGGGAATCAGCCCCAGCATTTT
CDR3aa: CATSQGNQPQHF

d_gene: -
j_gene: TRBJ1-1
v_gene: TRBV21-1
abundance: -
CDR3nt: TGTGCCAGCAGACAGGCCAGGGTAACCACTGAAGCTTTCTTT
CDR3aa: CASRQARVTTEAFF

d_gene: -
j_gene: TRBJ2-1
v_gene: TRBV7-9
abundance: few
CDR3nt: TGTGCCAGCAGCCAAACCTTTAGTGAGCAGTTCTTC
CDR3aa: CASSQTFSEQFF

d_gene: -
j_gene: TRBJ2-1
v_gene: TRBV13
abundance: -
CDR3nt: TGTGCCAGCAGCTTAGGCGGGGGACGACGCTCCTACAATGAGCAGTTCTTC
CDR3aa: CASSLGGGRRSYNEQFF

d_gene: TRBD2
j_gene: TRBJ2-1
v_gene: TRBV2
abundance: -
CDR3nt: TGTGCCAGCAGACCAGTGGGCGGGAGGGTATTCGACGAGCAGTTCTTC
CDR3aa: CASRPVGGRVFDEQFF

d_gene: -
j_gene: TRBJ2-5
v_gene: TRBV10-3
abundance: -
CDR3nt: TGTGCCATCAGTGAGTCCAGCGGTAAGACCCAGTACTTC
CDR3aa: CAISESSGKTQYF

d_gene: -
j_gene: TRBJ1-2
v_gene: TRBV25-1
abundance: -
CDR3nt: TGTGCCAGCAGTGAATATCCAGGAAACTATGGCTACACCTTC
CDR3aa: CASSEYPGNYGYTF

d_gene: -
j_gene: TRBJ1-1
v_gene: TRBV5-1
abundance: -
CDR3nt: TGCGCCAGCAGCTTTACAGGGGAAGCTTTCTTT
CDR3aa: CASSFTGEAFF

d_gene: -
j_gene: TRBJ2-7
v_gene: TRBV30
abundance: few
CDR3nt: TGTGCCTGGAGTGTAGGGGGATCCTACGAGCAGTACTTC
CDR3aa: CAWSVGGSYEQYF

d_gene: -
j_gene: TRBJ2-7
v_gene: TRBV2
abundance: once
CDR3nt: TGTGCCAGCAGTGATACGACTTACGGCGAGCAGTACTTC
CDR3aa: CASSDTTYGEQYF

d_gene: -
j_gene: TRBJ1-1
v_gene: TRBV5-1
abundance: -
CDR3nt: TGCGCCAGCAGCTCCCGGGGAGGGACGAGAACTGAAGCTTTCTTT
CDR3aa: CASSSRGGTRTEAFF

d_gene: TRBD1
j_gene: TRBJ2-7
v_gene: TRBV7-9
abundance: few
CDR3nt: TGTGCCAGCAGCTCGTCGGGACAGGGCTCCTACGAGCAGTACTTC
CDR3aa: CASSSSGQGSYEQYF

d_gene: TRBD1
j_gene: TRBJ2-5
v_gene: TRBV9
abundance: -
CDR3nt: TGTGCCAGCAGCGTAGCAGGGGGCCAAGAGACCCAGTACTTC
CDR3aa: CASSVAGGQETQYF

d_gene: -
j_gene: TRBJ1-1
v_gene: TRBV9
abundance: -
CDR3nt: TGTGCCAGCAGCGGGCCCCCCCCCACTGAAGCTTTCTTT
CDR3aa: CASSGPPPTEAFF

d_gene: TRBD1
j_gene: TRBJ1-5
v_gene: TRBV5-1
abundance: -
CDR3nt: TGCGCCAGCAGCGCCGGGACAGACAGACAGCCCCAGCATTTT
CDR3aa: CASSAGTDRQPQHF

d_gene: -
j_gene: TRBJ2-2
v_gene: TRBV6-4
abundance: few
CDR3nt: TGTGCCAGCAGTGACGGGGGCACCGGGGAGCTGTTTTTT
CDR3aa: CASSDGGTGELFF

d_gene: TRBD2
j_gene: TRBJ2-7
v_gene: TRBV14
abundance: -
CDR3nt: TGTGCCAGCAGCCGGAGGGCGGGAGGCCCCGTCTACGAGCAGTACTTC
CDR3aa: CASSRRAGGPVYEQYF

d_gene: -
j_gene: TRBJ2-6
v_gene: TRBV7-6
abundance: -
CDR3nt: TGTGCCAGCAGCTACGGACACCACTCTGGGGCCAACGTCCTGACTTTC
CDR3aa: CASSYGHHSGANVLTF

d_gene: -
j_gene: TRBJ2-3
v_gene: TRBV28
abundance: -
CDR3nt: TGTGCCAGCAGTTCCCCAATAGTTGAAAGCACAGATACGCAGTATTTT
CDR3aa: CASSSPIVESTDTQYF

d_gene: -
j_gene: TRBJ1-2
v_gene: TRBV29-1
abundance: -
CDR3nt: TGCAGCCTCCTGGCTGGGGGCGAAGAGGATGGCTACACCTTC
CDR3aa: CSLLAGGEEDGYTF

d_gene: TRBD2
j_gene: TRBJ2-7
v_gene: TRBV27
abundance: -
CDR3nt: TGTGCCAGCAGTTCAAGCGGGAGCATCTACGAGCAGTACTTC
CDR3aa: CASSSSGSIYEQYF

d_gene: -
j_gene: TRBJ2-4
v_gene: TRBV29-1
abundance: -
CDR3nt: TGCAGCGTTGAAGATCGGACCCGAGTAGGGATTCAGTACTTC
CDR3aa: CSVEDRTRVGIQYF

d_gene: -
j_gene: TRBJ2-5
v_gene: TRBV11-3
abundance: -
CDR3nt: TGTGCCAGCAGCTTAGGCCTTGGGAGGGGGCAAAAAGAGACCCAGTACTTC
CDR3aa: CASSLGLGRGQKETQYF

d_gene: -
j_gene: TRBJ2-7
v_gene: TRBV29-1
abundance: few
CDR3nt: TGCAGCGTTGAAGAGGAGGAAGACTACGAGCAGTACTTC
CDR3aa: CSVEEEEDYEQYF

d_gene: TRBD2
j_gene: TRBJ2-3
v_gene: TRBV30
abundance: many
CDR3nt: TGTGCCTGGAGTGGTCTAGCGGGAAAACGGGATACGCAGTATTTT
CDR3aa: CAWSGLAGKRDTQYF

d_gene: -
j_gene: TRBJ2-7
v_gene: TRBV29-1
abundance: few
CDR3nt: TGCAGCGTTGTAAGTGAAGGGGGGGAAGACCTAGGGACCTACGAGCAGTACTTC
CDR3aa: CSVVSEGGEDLGTYEQYF

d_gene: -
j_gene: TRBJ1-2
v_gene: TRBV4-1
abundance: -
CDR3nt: TGCGCCAGCAGCCAAGGGCTAAGGGGTACAGGCTACACCTTC
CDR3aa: CASSQGLRGTGYTF

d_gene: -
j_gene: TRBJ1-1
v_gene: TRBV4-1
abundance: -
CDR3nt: TGCGCCAGCAGCCAAGGTGGCGGGAACACTGAAGCTTTCTTT
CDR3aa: CASSQGGGNTEAFF

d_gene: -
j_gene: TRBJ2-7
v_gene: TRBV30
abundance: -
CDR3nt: TGTGCCTGGAGTACCCGACCTTACGAGCAGTACTTC
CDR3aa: CAWSTRPYEQYF

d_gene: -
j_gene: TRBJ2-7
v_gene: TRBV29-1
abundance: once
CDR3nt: TGCAGCGTTGAAGGTCGGCAAGAGCAGTACTTC
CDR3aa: CSVEGRQEQYF

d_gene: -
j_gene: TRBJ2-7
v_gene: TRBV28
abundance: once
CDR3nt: TGTGCCAGCAGTTTGCGGCCAGGGGAAAACTACGAGCAGTACTTC
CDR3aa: CASSLRPGENYEQYF

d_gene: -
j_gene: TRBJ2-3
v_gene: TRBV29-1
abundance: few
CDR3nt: TGCAGCGCCCCAGGGGTTCGGACAGATACGCAGTATTTT
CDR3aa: CSAPGVRTDTQYF

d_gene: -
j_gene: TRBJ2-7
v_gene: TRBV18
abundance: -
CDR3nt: TGTGCCAGCTCACCAAAGCCGGGGTACGAGCAGTACTTC
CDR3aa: CASSPKPGYEQYF

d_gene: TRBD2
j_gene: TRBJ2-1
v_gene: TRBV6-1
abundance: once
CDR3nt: TGTGCCAGCAGTGGTGAGACTCTAGCGGGGTGGGATGAGCAGTTCTTC
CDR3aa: CASSGETLAGWDEQFF

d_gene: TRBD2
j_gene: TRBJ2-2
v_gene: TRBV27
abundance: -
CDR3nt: TGTGCCAGCAGGGTCGGGAGGGCAACCGGGGAGCTGTTTTTT
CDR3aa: CASRVGRATGELFF

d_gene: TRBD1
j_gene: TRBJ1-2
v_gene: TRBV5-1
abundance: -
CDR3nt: TGCGCCAGCAGCTTGGATACAGGGGGCTCCTACTATGGCTACACCTTC
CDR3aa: CASSLDTGGSYYGYTF

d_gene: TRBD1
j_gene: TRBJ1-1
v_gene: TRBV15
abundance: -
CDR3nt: TGTGCCACCAGGGGACAGGGGTTTATCACTGAAGCTTTCTTT
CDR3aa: CATRGQGFITEAFF

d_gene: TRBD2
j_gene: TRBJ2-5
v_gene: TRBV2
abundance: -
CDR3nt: TGTGCCAGCAGTGAGGTACTAGCGGACCTCCAAGAGACCCAGTACTTC
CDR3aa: CASSEVLADLQETQYF

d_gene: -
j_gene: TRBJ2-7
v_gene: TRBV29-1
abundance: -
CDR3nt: TGCAGCGTTGAAGATTCAGGGTCTCCCTACGAGCAGTACTTC
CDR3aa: CSVEDSGSPYEQYF

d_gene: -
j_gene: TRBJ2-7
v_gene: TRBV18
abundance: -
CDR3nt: TGTGCCAGCTCAACCGAGAATTACGAGCAGTACTTC
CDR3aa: CASSTENYEQYF

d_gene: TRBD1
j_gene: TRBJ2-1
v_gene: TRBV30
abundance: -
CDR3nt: TGTGCCTGGAGTGTAGCGCAGGGGGCAAATGAGCAGTTCTTC
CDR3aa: CAWSVAQGANEQFF

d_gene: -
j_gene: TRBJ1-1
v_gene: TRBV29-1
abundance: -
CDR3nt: TGCAGCGTTGTAGGACGGTACACTGAAGCTTTCTTT
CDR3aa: CSVVGRYTEAFF

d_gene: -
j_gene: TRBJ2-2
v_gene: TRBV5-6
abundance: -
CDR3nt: TGTGCCAGCAGCTTGGCCGGTAGGGGCGATGGGGAGCTGTTTTTT
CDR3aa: CASSLAGRGDGELFF

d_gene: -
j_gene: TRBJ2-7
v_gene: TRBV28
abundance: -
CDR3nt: TGTGCCAGCAGTGTAGGCGGGACAGCTTACGAGCAGTACTTC
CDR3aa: CASSVGGTAYEQYF

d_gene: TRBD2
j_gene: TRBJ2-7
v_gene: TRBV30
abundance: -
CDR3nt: TGTGCCTGGAAGACTTCTAGCGGGCCCTACGAGCAGTACTTC
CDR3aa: CAWKTSSGPYEQYF